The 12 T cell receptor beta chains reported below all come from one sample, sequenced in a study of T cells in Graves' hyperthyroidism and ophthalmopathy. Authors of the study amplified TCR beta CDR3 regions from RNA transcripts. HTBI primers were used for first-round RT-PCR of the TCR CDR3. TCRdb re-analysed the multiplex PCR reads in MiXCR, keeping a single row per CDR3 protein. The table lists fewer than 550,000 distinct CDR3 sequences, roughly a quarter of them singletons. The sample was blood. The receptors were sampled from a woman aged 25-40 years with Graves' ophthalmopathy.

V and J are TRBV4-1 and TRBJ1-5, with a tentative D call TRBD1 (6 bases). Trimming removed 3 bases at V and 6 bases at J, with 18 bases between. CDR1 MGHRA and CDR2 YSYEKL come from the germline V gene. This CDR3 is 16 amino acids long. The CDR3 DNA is TGCGCCAGCAGCCACTCCAGGGGACTAGGTATTCAGCCCCAGCATTTT. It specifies CASSHSRGLGIQPQHF.

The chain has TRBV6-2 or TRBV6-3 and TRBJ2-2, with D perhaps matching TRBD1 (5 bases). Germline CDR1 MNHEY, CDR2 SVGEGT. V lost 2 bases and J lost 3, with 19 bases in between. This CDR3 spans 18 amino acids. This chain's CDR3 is CASSYPGQRDWDTGELFF. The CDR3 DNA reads TGTGCCAGCAGTTACCCCGGACAACGCGATTGGGACACCGGGGAGCTGTTTTTT.

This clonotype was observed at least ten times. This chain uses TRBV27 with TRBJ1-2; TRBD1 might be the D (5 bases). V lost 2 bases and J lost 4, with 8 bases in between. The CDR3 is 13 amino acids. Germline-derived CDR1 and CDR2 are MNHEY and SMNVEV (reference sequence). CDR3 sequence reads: CASSLQGFYGYTF. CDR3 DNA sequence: TGTGCCAGCAGTTTACAGGGATTCTATGGCTACACCTTC.

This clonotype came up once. The CDR3, as DNA: TGTGCCAGCAGGAGACAGGGAGATTATAGCAATCAGCCCCAGCATTTT. Translated, it gives CASRRQGDYSNQPQHF. This chain links TRBV6-1 with TRBJ1-5, with 7 bases fitting TRBD1. V shed 6 bases and J 0 bases; nucleotides not matched to a gene: 8. Germline V gene data show CDR1 as MNHNS and CDR2 as SASEGT. The CDR3 is made up of 16 amino acids.

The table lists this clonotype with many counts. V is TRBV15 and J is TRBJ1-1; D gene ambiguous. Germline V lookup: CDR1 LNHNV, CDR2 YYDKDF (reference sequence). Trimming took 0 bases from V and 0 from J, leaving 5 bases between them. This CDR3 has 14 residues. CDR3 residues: CATSREDVNTEAFF. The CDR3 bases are TGTGCCACCAGCAGAGAGGATGTGAACACTGAAGCTTTCTTT.

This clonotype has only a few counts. The CDR3: CASSYWDSAYEQYF. The CDR3 DNA sequence: TGTGCCAGCAGCTATTGGGACAGCGCCTACGAGCAGTACTTC. The gene calls are TRBV7-2 and TRBJ2-7, with TRBD1 matching 7 bases. The CDR3 is 14 residues long. Germline V gene lookup returns CDR1 SGHTA and CDR2 FQGNSA. Unmatched junction bases numbered 5, after V lost 4 bases and J lost 2 bases.

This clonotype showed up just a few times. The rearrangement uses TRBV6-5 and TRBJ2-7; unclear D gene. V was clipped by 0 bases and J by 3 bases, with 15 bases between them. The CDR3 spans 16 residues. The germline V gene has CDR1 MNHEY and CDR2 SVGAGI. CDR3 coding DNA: TGTGCCAGCAGTTACTCGAATAGGGCTAAACTCTACGAGCAGTACTTC. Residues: CASSYSNRAKLYEQYF.

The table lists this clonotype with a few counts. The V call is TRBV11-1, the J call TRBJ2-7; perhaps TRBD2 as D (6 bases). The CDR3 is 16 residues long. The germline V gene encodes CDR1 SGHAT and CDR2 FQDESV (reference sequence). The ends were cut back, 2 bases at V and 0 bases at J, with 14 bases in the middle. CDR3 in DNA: TGTGCCAGCAGCTTACGGGGCGGGGTAAGCTCCTACGAGCAGTACTTC. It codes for CASSLRGGVSSYEQYF. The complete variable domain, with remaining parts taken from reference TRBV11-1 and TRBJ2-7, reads EAEVAQSPRYKITEKSQAVAFWCDPISGHATLYWYRQILGQGPELLVQFQDESVVDDSQLPKDRFSAERLKGVDSTLKIQPAELGDSAMYLCASSLRGGVSSYEQYFGPGTRLTVT.

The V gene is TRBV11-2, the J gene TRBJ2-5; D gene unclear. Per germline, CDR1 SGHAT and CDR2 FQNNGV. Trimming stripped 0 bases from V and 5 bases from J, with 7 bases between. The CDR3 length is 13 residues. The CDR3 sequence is CASSLDLLETQYF. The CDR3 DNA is TGTGCCAGCAGCTTAGATCTCTTGGAGACCCAGTACTTC.

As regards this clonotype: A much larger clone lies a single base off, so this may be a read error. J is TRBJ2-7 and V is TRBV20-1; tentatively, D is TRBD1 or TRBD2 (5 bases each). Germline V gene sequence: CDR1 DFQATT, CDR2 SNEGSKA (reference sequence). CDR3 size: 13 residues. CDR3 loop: CSAGDGGGYGQYF. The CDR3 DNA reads TGCAGTGCCGGGGATGGGGGTGGCTACGGGCAGTACTTC.

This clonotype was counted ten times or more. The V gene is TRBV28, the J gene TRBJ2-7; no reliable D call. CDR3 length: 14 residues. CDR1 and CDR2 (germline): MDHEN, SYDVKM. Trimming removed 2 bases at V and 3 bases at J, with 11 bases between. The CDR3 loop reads CASSLGLSHYEQYF. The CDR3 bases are TGTGCCAGCAGTTTAGGTCTGAGTCACTACGAGCAGTACTTC.

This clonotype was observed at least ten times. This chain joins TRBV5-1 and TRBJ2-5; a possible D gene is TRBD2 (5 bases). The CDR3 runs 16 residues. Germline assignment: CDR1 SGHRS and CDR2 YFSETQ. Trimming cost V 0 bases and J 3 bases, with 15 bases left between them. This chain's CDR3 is CASSLAPVGREETQYF. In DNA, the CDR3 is TGCGCCAGCAGCTTGGCCCCAGTAGGGAGAGAAGAGACCCAGTACTTC.